This TCR beta chain is drawn from a study of STAT3 mutations in large granular lymphocyte leukemia. Study context: Over half of T-LGLL patients had one or more immunosuppressive regimens. Overall study findings and caveats: Every T-LGLL patient had at least one immunodominant TCRbeta clonotype. Suggested: STAT3 mutation was not the ancestral event for these clonal expansions.

With 3 bases clipped from V and 0 bases from J, the junction kept 11 bases outside the gene matches. Germline CDR1 MGHDK, CDR2 SYGVNS. This CDR3 has 18 residues. The table lists this clone with a few counts. Its antigen is not identified. Measured with immunoSEQ multiplex PCR; TCRdb has only the in-frame clones, and not every one. The repertoire includes about 16,000 clones, roughly four fifths of them detected once, and roughly 8.6% sits in the top ten. The clonotype was recovered from a man aged 50 or older with T-cell large granular lymphocyte leukemia. Some clones in this sample may be carry-over from other donors' samples. V and J are TRBV25-1 and TRBJ2-3, with 8 bases that match TRBD2. The specimen sequenced was peripheral blood mononuclear cells. CDR3 in DNA: TGTGCCAGCAGTGATCCTAGGCGGGAGGTCCCTAGCACAGATACGCAGTATTTT. This encodes CASSDPRREVPSTDTQYF.